Sequencing of this T cell receptor (beta chain) was carried out in a study of blood T cell repertoires in COVID-19. Only in-frame clones appear in the TCRdb table, and some are missing; sequencing was by immunoSEQ multiplex PCR. In the table there are tens of thousands of clones, roughly 87% of which are singletons. This receptor was obtained from a woman in her fifties or sixties with COVID-19, enrolled during active disease. Sequenced material: peripheral blood.

CDR3 coding DNA: TGCGCCAGCAGCTTATGGGGGAGGGATCAGCCCCAGCATTTT. It codes for CASSLWGRDQPQHF. The V gene is TRBV5-1, the J gene TRBJ1-5; possibly TRBD1 for D (5 bases). Germline values: CDR1 SGHRS, CDR2 YFSETQ. There are 14 residues in the CDR3. V lost 2 bases and J lost 5, with 11 bases in between.